This T cell receptor (beta chain) was observed in a study of blood T cell repertoires in COVID-19. Study-level background: Samples of COVID-19 (acute and convalescent) were obtained from the United States, Italy and Spain. In each case, the material was cDNA or gDNA derived from T cells, B-cell-depleted T cells, or PBMCs.

Germline V CDR1 and CDR2: SGHDT, YYEEEE. Deletions cut 4 bases from V and 0 bases from J, with 17 bases between. The CDR3 contains 16 residues. Per the original data handling: Reference gene primer amplification in the assay estimated nucleated cell counts. The data were produced by immunoSEQ multiplex PCR, yet TCRdb's version contains in-frame clones alone and is incomplete. That table furnishes V, J and clone size, whereas the DNA furnished D and trimming. The sample lists 250,000 to 300,000 clones; approximately 90% were seen once. The study assigned cohorts using participant-reported clinical history.

The source is a woman aged 60-75 years in a cohort exposed to, infected with or recovered from COVID-19 (not recorded which). What was sequenced was PBMCs or T cells enriched from blood (not recorded which). V and J are TRBV5-6 and TRBJ2-7; a weak D match, TRBD2 (6 bases). The DNA for the CDR3 is TGTGCCAGCAGCCCGACCGGAGGGAAAGACTCCTACGAGCAGTACTTC. This codes for CASSPTGGKDSYEQYF.